This T cell receptor beta chain originates from a study of early T cells in non-severe SARS-CoV-2 infection (dated by TCRdb to the early 2020s). Background on the whole study: Because TCR sequencing was done on bulk RNA from unsorted whole blood, the alpha and beta chains could not be paired. Study-wide conclusions, independent of this receptor: VDJdb matching was skewed toward anti-spike CD8 responses and likely underestimated virus-specific expansions, missing private and CD4 specificities.

A case-control design nested within a healthcare worker cohort in London, UK, was used, with weekly nasopharyngeal swab PCR tests and blood sampling performed. Healthcare workers were enrolled in the week of the UK lockdown, from 23 to 31 March 2020, and were followed every week for up to about 16 weeks. This clonotype came up many times. This clone's antigen is unknown. The sample holds no much larger clone one base away, and base qualities are not on file. V is clipped by 1 base and J by 1 base, and the sequence between their germline boundaries is 10 bases long. Reading from cysteine to phenylalanine, the CDR3 counts 15 amino acids. Only the CDR3 DNA is retained, 45 bases long and in frame from the first base. Via the germline V gene, CDR1 is LGHNA and CDR2 YNFKEQ. Library construction relied on 5' RACE. The sample was run on a NextSeq 500. In the TCR library protocol, unique molecular identifiers were attached to individual cDNA molecules to correct for PCR bias and sequencing error. Both TCR alpha and beta chains were sequenced, and tight co-correlation was observed between alpha and beta sequence abundances in each sample. In the paper's pipeline: Decombinator V4 was used to annotate the V gene, J gene and CDR3 of the TCR sequences. TCRs were defined as expanded if a significant change between any two time points was detected under a Poisson model with p below 0.0001. TCR abundances were normalised to the total number of TCRs sequenced in each sample and reported as counts per million. MAIT TCRs were defined by TRAV1-2 paired with TRAJ12, TRAJ20 or TRAJ33, and iNKT TCRs by TRAV10 paired with TRAJ18. VDJdb, accessed 1 November 2021, was searched for CMV, EBV and SARS-CoV-2 annotated TCRs, with TCRs annotated for multiple antigens excluded. Using fastp at Q25 and MiXCR, TCRdb reprocessed the public reads and kept productive beta chains. Every CDR3 protein is listed once, alongside the most common genes and DNA of its rows. Here the V and J calls rest on TCRdb's processing, not on the authors' analysis. For this sample there are more than 85,000 distinct CDR3 sequences; roughly 13% appear just once. Around 3.7% of the sample is held by the ten biggest clonotypes.

The sequence was collected from an adult who was a healthcare worker with PCR-confirmed SARS-CoV-2 infection or an uninfected control (not recorded which). The chain employs TRBV4-2 and TRBJ1-2, with no confident D gene call. The sequencing here drew on whole blood, taken at baseline. The sequenced DNA: TGTGCCAGCAGCCAAGCGGGCGGAGGTAACTATGGCTACACCTTC. Its protein is CASSQAGGGNYGYTF.